A single sample is the source of the 7 T cell receptor beta chains below, sequenced in a study of shared clonotypes between healthy human individuals (dated by TCRdb to about 2020). Library preparation used the immunoSEQ multiplex PCR assay. Not all clones reach the TCRdb copy of this immuneACCESS table, which keeps in-frame sequences only. Checked studies attribute under half of the gap to unresolved V genes and leave the rest unexplained. The sample table contains about 96,000 clones; only one count was recorded for less than 50% of them. Roughly 15% of the sample belongs to the ten largest clones. Material for sequencing was PBMCs. The receptors were sampled from a woman between 40 and 55 years old in good health. Some clones in this sample may be carry-over from other donors' samples.

A single count supports this clone. The chain links TRBV28 to TRBJ2-1, with 10 bases lining up with TRBD2. Trimming cost V 8 bases and J 2 bases; bases outside gene matches: 3. The CDR3 length is 14 residues. In germline, CDR1 is MDHEN, CDR2 SYDVKM. The CDR3 sequence: CASYLAGAYNEQFF. The CDR3 nucleotides are TGTGCCAGCTACCTAGCGGGGGCCTACAATGAGCAGTTCTTC. Complete variable domain (other parts from reference TRBV28 and TRBJ2-1): DVKVTQSSRYLVKRTGEKVFLECVQDMDHENMFWYRQDPGLGLRLIYFSYDVKMKEKGDIPEGYSVSREKKERFSLILESASTNQTSMYLCASYLAGAYNEQFFGPGTRLTVL.

In its sample, this clone was seen a few times. J is TRBJ2-1 and V is TRBV4-1; no firm D call. Germline V gene data show CDR1 as MGHRA and CDR2 as YSYEKL. Trimming removed 5 bases from V and 8 bases from J, with 25 bases in between. This CDR3 contains 17 residues. The CDR3 reads CASSSLVLARSSDEQFF. CDR3 DNA sequence: TGCGCCAGCAGCTCCCTCGTCCTTGCTAGGTCATCTGATGAGCAGTTCTTC.

J is TRBJ1-4 and V is TRBV15, with D unclear. The germline gives CDR1 LNHNV, CDR2 YYDKDF (reference sequence). The CDR3 contains 13 residues. V was shortened by 3 bases and J by 9 bases, with 11 bases between the two germline ends. CDR3 residues: CATSSGDGKKLFF. The CDR3 DNA is TGTGCCACCAGCAGCGGGGATGGTAAAAAACTGTTTTTT.

V and J are TRBV10-3 and TRBJ2-5; 7 bases are a match to TRBD1. The DNA end favors TRBJ2-7, so the J call may be wrong. The CDR3 is made up of 13 amino acids. Germline V gene data show CDR1 as ENHRY and CDR2 as SYGVKD. CDR3 sequence: CAISPQQGSEQYF. The CDR3 bases are TGTGCCATCAGCCCCCAACAGGGGAGCGAGCAGTACTTC.

The table lists this clone with a count of one. The rearrangement joins TRBV4-3 to TRBJ1-1; D uncertain. V gave up 1 base and J gave up 4 bases, with 13 bases separating them. Germline CDR1 is LGHNA and CDR2 is YSLEER. The CDR3 runs to 15 residues. CDR3 sequence reads: CASSQVPTRSTEAFF. The CDR3 bases are TGCGCCAGCAGCCAAGTACCCACGCGGAGCACTGAAGCTTTCTTT.

The table lists this clone with many counts. V and J are TRBV30 and TRBJ1-3, with D uncertain. Germline V gene lookup returns CDR1 GTSNPN and CDR2 SVGIG (reference sequence). CDR3 length equals 14 residues. With 2 bases removed from V and 4 bases from J, the gap between germline ends came to 12 bases. The CDR3 protein is CAWSLQYGGNTIYF. As DNA, the CDR3 is TGTGCCTGGAGTCTGCAATATGGAGGAAACACCATATATTTT.

The chain combines TRBV5-1 with TRBJ2-7; 11 nucleotides match TRBD2. V was clipped by 5 bases and J by 0 bases; unmatched bases: 4. Germline values: CDR1 SGHRS, CDR2 YFSETQ. This CDR3 region has 15 residues. CDR3 amino acids: CASRTSGIPSYEQYF. In DNA form, the CDR3 reads TGCGCCAGCAGGACTAGCGGGATCCCCTCCTACGAGCAGTACTTC.